The TCR beta chain under discussion was sequenced for a study of T cell changes during pregnancy in multiple sclerosis. This CDR3 has 14 residues. V shed 4 bases and J shed 5 bases, with 14 bases lying between them. Sequenced by immunoSEQ multiplex PCR; TCRdb stores in-frame clones only, minus some. This sample has about 130,000 clones, with roughly 97% found just once. The source was peripheral blood, collected after pregnancy. The receptor was derived from a female donor with multiple sclerosis, enrolled in a pregnancy study. V usage is TRBV6-7 and J usage is TRBJ1-2; D might be TRBD1 (5 bases). TRBV6-7 is annotated as an ORF whose role is uncertain. The CDR3 here is CASSSNRKYYGYTF. The CDR3 nucleotides read TGTGCCAGCAGTTCAAACAGGAAATATTATGGCTACACCTTC.